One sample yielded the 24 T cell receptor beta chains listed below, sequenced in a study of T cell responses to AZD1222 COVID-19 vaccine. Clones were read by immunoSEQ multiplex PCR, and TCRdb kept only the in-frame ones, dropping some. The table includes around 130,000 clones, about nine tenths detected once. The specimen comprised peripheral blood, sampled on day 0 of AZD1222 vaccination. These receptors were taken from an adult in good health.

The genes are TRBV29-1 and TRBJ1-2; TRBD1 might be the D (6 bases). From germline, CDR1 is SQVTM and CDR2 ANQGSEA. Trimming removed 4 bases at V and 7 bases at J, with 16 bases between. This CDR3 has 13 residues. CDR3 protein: CSVGRGPGAGYTF. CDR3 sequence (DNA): TGCAGCGTTGGCCGGGGGCCCGGGGCTGGCTACACCTTC.

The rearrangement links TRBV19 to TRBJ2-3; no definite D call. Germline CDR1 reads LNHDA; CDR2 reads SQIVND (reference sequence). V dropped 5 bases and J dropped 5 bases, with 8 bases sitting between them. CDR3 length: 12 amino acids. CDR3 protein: CASSPELDTQYF. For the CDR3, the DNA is TGTGCCAGTAGTCCCGAACTAGATACGCAGTATTTT.

For the CDR3, the DNA is TGCGCCAGCAGCCATGCGACAGGGGGACAGCAATCACCAGGCAATCAGCCCCAGCATTTT. The encoded protein is CASSHATGGQQSPGNQPQHF. V gene TRBV4-1 combines with J gene TRBJ1-5; 9 nucleotides agree with TRBD1. CDR3 size: 20 residues. The V segment lost 3 bases and the J segment 2 bases; nucleotides outside the gene matches: 17. The germline V gene has CDR1 MGHRA and CDR2 YSYEKL.

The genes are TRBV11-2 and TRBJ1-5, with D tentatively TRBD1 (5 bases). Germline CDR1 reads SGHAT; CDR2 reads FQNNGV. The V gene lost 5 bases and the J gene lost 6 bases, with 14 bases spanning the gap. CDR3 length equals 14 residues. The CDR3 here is CASSPGTQGQPQHF. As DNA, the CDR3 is TGTGCCAGCAGCCCCGGGACTCAGGGTCAGCCCCAGCATTTT.

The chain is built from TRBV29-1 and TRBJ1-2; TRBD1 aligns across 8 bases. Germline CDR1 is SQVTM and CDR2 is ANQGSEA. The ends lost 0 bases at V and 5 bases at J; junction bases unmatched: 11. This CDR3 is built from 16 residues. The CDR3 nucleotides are TGCAGCGTTGAAGATCTCGGGACAGGAAGGGGGTATGGCTACACCTTC. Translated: CSVEDLGTGRGYGYTF.

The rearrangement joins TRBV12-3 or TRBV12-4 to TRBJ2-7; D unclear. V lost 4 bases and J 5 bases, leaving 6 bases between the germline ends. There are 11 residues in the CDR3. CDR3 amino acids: CASSSSNEQYF. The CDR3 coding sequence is TGTGCCAGCAGTTCCAGCAACGAGCAGTACTTC.

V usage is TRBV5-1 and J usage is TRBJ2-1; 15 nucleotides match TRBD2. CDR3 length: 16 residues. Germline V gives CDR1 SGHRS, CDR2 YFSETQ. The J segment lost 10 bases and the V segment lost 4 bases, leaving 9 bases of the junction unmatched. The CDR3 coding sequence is TGCGCCAGCAGCCGGACTAGCGGGGGGGCCCGCTCAGAGCAGTTCTTC. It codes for CASSRTSGGARSEQFF.

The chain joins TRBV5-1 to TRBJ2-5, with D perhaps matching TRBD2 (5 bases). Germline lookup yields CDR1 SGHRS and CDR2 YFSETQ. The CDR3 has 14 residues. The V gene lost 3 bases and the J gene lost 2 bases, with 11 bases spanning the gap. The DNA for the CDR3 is TGCGCCAGCAGCTCCCGGACTGTTCAAGAGACCCAGTACTTC. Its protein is CASSSRTVQETQYF.

The DNA of the CDR3 is TGTGCCAGCAGTGAAGGACAGGGGGCAGTTGGCTACACCTTC. Protein: CASSEGQGAVGYTF. The V call is TRBV2, the J call TRBJ1-2; 10 nucleotides match TRBD1. J gave up 7 bases and V 1 base, and 3 bases lay outside the gene matches. In germline, CDR1 is SNHLY, CDR2 FYNNEI. The CDR3 has 14 amino acids.

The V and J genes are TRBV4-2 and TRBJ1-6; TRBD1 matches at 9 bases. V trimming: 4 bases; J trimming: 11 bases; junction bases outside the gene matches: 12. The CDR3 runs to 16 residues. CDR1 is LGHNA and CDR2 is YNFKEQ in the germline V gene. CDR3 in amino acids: CASSPLSGTGTAPLHF. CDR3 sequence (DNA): TGTGCCAGCAGCCCCCTAAGCGGGACAGGGACGGCACCCCTCCACTTT.

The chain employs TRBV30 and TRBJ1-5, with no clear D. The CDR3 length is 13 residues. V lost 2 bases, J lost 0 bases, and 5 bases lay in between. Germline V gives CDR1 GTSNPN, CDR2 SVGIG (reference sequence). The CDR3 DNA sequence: TGTGCCTGGAGTAGAAATAGCAATCAGCCCCAGCATTTT. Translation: CAWSRNSNQPQHF.

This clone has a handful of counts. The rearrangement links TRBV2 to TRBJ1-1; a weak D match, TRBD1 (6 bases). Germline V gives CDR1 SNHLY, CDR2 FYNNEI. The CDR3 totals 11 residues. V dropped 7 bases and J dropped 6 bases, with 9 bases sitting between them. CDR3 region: CASKGGAEAFF. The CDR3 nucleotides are TGTGCCAGCAAGGGGGGGGCTGAAGCTTTCTTT.

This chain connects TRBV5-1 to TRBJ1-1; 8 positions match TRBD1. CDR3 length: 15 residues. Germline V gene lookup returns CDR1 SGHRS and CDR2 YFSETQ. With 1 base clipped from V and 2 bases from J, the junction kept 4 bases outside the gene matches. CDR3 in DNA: TGCGCCAGCAGCTTGATTCAGGGGGCCAACACTGAAGCTTTCTTT. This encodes CASSLIQGANTEAFF.

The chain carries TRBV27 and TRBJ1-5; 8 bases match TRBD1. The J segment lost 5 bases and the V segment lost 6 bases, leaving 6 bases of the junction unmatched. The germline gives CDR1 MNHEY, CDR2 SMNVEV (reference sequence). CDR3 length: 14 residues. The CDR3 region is CASSKDRVDQPQHF. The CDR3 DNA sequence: TGTGCCAGCAGCAAGGACAGGGTAGATCAGCCCCAGCATTTT.

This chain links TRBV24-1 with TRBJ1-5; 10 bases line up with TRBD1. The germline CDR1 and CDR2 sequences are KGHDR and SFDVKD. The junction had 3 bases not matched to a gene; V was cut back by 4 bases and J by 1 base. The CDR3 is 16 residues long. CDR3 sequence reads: CATSEGQGQSNQPQHF. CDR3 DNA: TGTGCCACCAGTGAGGGACAGGGGCAGAGCAATCAGCCCCAGCATTTT.

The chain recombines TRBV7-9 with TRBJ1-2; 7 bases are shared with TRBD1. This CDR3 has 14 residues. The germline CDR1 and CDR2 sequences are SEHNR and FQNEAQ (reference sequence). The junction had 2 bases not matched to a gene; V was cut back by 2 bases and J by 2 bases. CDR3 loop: CASSLQGQNYGYTF. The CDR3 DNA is TGTGCCAGCAGCTTACAGGGACAGAACTATGGCTACACCTTC.

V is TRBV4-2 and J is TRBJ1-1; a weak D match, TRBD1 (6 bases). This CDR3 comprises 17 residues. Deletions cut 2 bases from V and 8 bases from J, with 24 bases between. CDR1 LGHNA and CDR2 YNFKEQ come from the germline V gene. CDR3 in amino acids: CASSQTTRGPRGKEAFF. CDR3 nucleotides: TGTGCCAGCAGCCAAACTACCAGGGGACCGCGAGGGAAAGAAGCTTTCTTT.

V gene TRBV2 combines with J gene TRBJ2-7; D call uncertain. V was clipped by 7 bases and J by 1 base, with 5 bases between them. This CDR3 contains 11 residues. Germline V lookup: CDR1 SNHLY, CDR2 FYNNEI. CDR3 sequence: CASTRSYEQYF. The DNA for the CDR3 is TGTGCCAGCACCAGGTCCTACGAGCAGTACTTC.

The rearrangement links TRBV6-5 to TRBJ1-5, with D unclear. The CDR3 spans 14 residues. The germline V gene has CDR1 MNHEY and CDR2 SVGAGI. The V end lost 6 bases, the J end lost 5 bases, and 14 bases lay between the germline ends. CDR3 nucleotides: TGTGCCAGCAGCAGCAGGCTAGGACATCAGCCCCAGCATTTT. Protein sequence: CASSSRLGHQPQHF.

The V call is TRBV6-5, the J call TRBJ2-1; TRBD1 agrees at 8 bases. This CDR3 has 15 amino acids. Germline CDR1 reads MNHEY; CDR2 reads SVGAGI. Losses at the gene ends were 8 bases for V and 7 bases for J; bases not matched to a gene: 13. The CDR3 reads CASARQGSKRNEQFF. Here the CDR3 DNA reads TGTGCCAGCGCAAGACAGGGGTCAAAGCGGAATGAGCAGTTCTTC.

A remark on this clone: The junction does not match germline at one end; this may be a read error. Here the CDR3 DNA reads TGTGCCAGCTCCTCCCCGGGGGGTACTGGAAGCACCATATATTTT. Its protein product is CASSSPGGTGSTIYF. The chain employs TRBV7-2 and TRBJ1-3; D is possibly TRBD1 (5 bases). Germline V gene lookup returns CDR1 SGHTA and CDR2 FQGNSA. This CDR3 is built from 15 residues.

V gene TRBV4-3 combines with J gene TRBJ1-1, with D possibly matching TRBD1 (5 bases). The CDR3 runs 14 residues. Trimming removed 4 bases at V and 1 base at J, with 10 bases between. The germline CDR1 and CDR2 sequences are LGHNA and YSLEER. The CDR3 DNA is TGCGCCAGCAGCCGATCGACAGCGAACACTGAAGCTTTCTTT. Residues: CASSRSTANTEAFF.

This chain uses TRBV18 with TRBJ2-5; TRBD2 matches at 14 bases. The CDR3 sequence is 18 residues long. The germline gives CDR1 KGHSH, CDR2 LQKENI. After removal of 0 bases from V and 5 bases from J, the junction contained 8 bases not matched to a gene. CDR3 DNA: TGTGCCAGCTCACCACCTGGGACTAGCGGGGGCGGATGGGAGACCCAGTACTTC. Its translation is CASSPPGTSGGGWETQYF.

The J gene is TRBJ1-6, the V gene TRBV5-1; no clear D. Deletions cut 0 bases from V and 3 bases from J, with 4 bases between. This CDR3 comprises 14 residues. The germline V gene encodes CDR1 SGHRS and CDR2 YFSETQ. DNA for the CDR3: TGCGCCAGCAGCTTGGCCTACTATAATTCACCCCTCCACTTT. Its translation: CASSLAYYNSPLHF.